This T cell receptor beta chain derives from a study of CXCR3-negative and CXCR3-positive naive CD8 T cells. On this clonotype: The antigen remains unidentified.

General study results and limits: Naive subsets were similarly diverse, while memory CD8+ repertoires were much less diverse. Memory cells diverged, while naive CXCR3-positive and CXCR3-negative cells had similar TRBV-TRBJ usage. The authors found comparable surface CD5 between naive subsets and inferred TCR strength from TRB CDR3 properties. Higher TRB CDR3 hydrophobicity marked CXCR3-positive naive cells relative to CXCR3-negative naive cells.

The study made its TRB cDNA libraries by 5' RACE, adding UMI labels. Reprocessing the 5' RACE reads, TCRdb reports a single entry for every CDR3 protein and omits DNA. The sample table sets out 150,000 to 180,000 distinct CDR3 sequences. The CDR3 contains 15 residues. Germline loops: CDR1 MDHEN, CDR2 SYDVKM. The V and J genes are TRBV28 and TRBJ2-2; TCRdb calls TRBD1, which cannot be checked without DNA. The sample taken for sequencing was naive CXCR3+ CD8+ T cells from blood. Subset of the sample: CD45RO-CCR7+CD27+CD95- naive CD8+ T cells expressing CXCR3 (TNR3+). The source is a human donor in good health. Some clones in this sample may be carry-over from other donors' samples. The CDR3 reads CASILGTGTTGELFF.